This section outlines one T cell receptor beta chain sequence together with its context. Its cognate antigen has yet to be identified. Base qualities are not recorded, but no much larger clone differs from it by a single base. The goal of deep resolution MiSeq sequencing was a depth between 1 in 1 million and 1 in 200,000 T cells, and coverage averaged 10x per clonotype. The immunoSEQ hsTCRB Kit was used to generate TCR beta libraries. Regarding the original processing steps: Data were analyzed with ImmunoSEQ Data Assistant and ImmunoSEQ Analyzer, with V, D and J genes assigned per IMGT definitions. Clonality was computed as one minus normalized Shannon entropy of productive rearrangement frequencies, ranging from 0 to 1. Only overrepresented clonotypes making up at least 0.05% of the repertoire of each patient were included in the public clonotype analysis. More than ten repertoires from age-matched healthy donors, obtained from immuneACCESS, served as clonality controls. TCRdb mirrors the immuneACCESS table, restricted to in-frame sequences. Some clones are absent from its copies; in checked studies, under half trace to an unresolved V gene, and the reason for the others is unknown. V, J and clone size are those of that table, while D and trimming were read from the DNA. Recorded for this sample are some 300,000 clones; approximately 80% of them occurred a single time. The ten largest make up 6.5% to 8.5% of the sample.

The sample originates from a study of cytotoxic CD8 clonotypes in ibrutinib-treated CLL listed by TCRdb under 2021. Describing the broader study: In this cohort, 15 patients were treatment-naive and about a dozen were relapsed/refractory, while some 17 had unmutated IGHV. Responses were partial in around 25 patients and complete in 2; after median around 72 months follow-up, about 14 stayed in remission and about twelve progressed. Response samples were taken after a median of roughly a year on treatment, ranging from roughly 6 to 36 months. Samples averaged approximately 250,000 productive templates and approximately 100,000 productive rearrangements. Of the roughly 79 people in the trial, 26 had longitudinal samples available. Cryopreserved peripheral blood mononuclear cells were obtained before treatment, at response, and at either sustained remission or disease progression.

Broad study findings and their caveats: At baseline, clonality was higher than in age-matched healthy donors and showed a strong correlation with circulating CD8+ T-cell counts. Lymph node repertoires were not examined, and the timing of sampling was not matched between patients in sustained remission and those whose disease progressed. An increase in clonality was observed at ibrutinib response, with clonality remaining stable during sustained remission and falling back toward baseline at progression. Public clonotypes were rare and either contracted or stayed stable during treatment, and the rise in clonality at ibrutinib response reflected the expansion of private clonotypes.

For TCR beta library preparation, around 1.8 micrograms of genomic DNA were extracted from the cryopreserved PBMCs. Longitudinal blood samples from CLL patients on ibrutinib monotherapy were analyzed using high-throughput TCR beta sequencing. The patients took part in an open-label, single-center phase 2 trial of ibrutinib monotherapy. The TCR originated in a human donor with chronic lymphocytic leukemia. Source: PBMCs, taken before ibrutinib treatment.

The CDR3 protein is CASSEYRHPTNEKLFF. The DNA sequence reads TGTGCCAGCAGTGAATATAGACACCCAACTAATGAAAAACTGTTTTTT. The rearrangement combines TRBV25-1 with TRBJ1-4, with an unclear D gene assignment. V sheds 0 bases and J sheds 0 bases, leaving 8 bases between their ends. The CDR3 goes from the cysteine to the phenylalanine over 16 residues. CDR3 DNA only is kept here, 48 bases in frame from base 1. From a lookup of the germline V gene, CDR1 and CDR2 are MGHDK and SYGVNS.